This T cell receptor (beta chain) was observed in a study of cytomegalovirus exposure and HLA in healthy donors. Germline V lookup: CDR1 SGHKS, CDR2 YYEKEE (reference sequence). The J segment lost 2 bases and the V segment lost 4 bases, leaving 14 bases of the junction unmatched. This CDR3 region has 17 residues. A remark on this clone: Its antigen is not known.

Study results and limitations: Sequences of the TCR beta chain were said to predict the HLA-A and HLA-B alleles of most subjects accurately. As a later analysis showed, several of the most significant clusters appeared to be linked to common viral pathogens. A few chains tied to CMV proved CMV antigen-specific in vitro.

PCR involved 60 Vbeta and 13 Jbeta primers. Sequenced by immunoSEQ multiplex PCR; TCRdb stores in-frame clones only, minus some. The sample holds fewer than 130,000 clones, over 65% seen once. This sequence originates from a female donor in good health and CMV-seropositive. The chain joins TRBV5-5 to TRBJ1-1; 7 nucleotides agree with TRBD1. Sequenced material: PBMCs. Here the CDR3 reads CASSPVATGTVNTEAFF. CDR3 in DNA: TGTGCCAGCAGCCCAGTGGCTACCGGGACAGTAAACACTGAAGCTTTCTTT.